The T cell receptor (beta chain) described here comes from a study of T cell repertoires in cytomegalovirus infection. Broader study findings: Dominant in the ex vivo response were TCR beta clonotypes restricted by HLA-C and specific for CMV.

This clonotype was detected a few times. What it binds is unknown. One entry per CDR3 protein, called by TCRdb with MiXCR from the reads. The profile shows more than 140,000 distinct CDR3 sequences, roughly 6.5% of them singletons. The V gene lost 3 bases and the J gene lost 9 bases, with 12 bases spanning the gap. Germline-derived CDR1 and CDR2 are LNHDA and SQIVND (reference sequence). CDR3 length: 13 amino acids. This TCR was recovered from a human donor in good health (CMV status not recorded). Some clones in this sample may be carry-over from other donors' samples. The chain combines TRBV19 with TRBJ2-1; D is ambiguous. The sample taken for sequencing was PBMCs. In nucleotides, the CDR3 is TGTGCCAGTAGTATCCGTCCAACCGGTGAGCAGTTCTTC. Protein: CASSIRPTGEQFF.